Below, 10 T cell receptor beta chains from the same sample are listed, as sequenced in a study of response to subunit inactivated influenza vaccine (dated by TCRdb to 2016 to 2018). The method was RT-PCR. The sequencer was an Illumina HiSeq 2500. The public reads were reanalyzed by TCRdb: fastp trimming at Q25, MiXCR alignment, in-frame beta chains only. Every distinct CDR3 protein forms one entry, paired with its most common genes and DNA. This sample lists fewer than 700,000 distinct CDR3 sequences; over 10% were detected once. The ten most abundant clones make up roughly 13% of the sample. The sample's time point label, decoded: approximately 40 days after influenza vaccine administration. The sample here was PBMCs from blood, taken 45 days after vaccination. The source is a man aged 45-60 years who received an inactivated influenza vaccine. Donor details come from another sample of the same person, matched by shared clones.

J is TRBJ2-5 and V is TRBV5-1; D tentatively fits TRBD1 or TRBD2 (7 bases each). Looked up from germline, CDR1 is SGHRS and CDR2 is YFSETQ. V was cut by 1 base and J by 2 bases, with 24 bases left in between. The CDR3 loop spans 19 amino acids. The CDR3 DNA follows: TGCGCCAGCAGCTTGCCCCGAGTCCCCAGGGGGGGATTACAAGAGACCCAGTACTTC. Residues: CASSLPRVPRGGLQETQYF.

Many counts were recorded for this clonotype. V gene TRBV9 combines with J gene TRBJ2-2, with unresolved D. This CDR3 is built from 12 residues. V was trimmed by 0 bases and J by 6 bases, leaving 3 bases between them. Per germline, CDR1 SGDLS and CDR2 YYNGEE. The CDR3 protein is CASSVASGELFF. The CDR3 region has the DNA TGTGCCAGCAGCGTAGCGTCCGGGGAGCTGTTTTTT.

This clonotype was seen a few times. The CDR3 DNA sequence: TGTGCCAGCAGCAACAGGGTCGCGAACACCGGGGAGCTGTTTTTT. Translating gives CASSNRVANTGELFF. The chain recombines TRBV7-2 with TRBJ2-2, with D maybe TRBD1 (6 bases). The CDR3 runs 15 residues. V lost 5 bases to trimming and J lost 0 bases, with 10 bases between them. Germline loops: CDR1 SGHTA, CDR2 FQGNSA.

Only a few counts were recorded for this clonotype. The CDR3 sequence: CASSSQAGGWYEQYF. The CDR3 DNA is TGCGCCAGCAGTTCCCAGGCGGGAGGTTGGTACGAGCAGTACTTC. The rearrangement links TRBV5-1 to TRBJ2-7; 8 bases map to TRBD2. The V and J ends lost 5 bases and 4 bases, in that order; junction bases with no gene match: 11. In germline, CDR1 is SGHRS, CDR2 YFSETQ. The CDR3 length is 15 residues.

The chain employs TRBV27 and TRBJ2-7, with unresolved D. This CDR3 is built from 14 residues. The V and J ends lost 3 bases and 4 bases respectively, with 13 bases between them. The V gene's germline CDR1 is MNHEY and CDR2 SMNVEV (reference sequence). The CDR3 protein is CASSLLGNRYEQYF. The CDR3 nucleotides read TGTGCCAGCAGTTTGTTGGGCAACCGATACGAGCAGTACTTC.

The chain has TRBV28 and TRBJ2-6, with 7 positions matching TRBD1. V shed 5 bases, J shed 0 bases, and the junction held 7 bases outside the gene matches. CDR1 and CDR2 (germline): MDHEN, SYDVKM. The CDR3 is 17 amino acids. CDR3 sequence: CASSRRDRYSGANVLTF. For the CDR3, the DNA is TGTGCCAGCAGTCGCCGGGACAGATACTCTGGGGCCAACGTCCTGACTTTC. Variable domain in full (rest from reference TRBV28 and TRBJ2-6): DVKVTQSSRYLVKRTGEKVFLECVQDMDHENMFWYRQDPGLGLRLIYFSYDVKMKEKGDIPEGYSVSREKKERFSLILESASTNQTSMYLCASSRRDRYSGANVLTFGAGSRLTVL.

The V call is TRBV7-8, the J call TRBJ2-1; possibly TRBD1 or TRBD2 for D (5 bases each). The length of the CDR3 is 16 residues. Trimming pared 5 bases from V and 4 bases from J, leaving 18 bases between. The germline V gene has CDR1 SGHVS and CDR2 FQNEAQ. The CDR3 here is CASSQGRILGYNEQFF. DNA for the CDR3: TGTGCCAGCAGCCAGGGACGGATCCTTGGGTACAATGAGCAGTTCTTC.

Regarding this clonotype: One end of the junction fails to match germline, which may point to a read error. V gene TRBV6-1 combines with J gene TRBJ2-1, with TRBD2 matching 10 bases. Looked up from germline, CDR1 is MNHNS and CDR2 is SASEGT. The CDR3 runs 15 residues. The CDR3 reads CASSKAGGTYNEQFF. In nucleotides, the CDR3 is TGTGCCAGCAGTAAAGCGGGGGGGACCTACAATGAGCAGTTCTTC.

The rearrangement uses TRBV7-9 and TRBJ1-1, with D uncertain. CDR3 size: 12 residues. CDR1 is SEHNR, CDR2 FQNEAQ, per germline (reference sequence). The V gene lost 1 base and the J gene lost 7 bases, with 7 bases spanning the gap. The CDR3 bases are TGTGCCAGCAGCTTAGACATCGTTGAAGCTTTCTTT. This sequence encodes CASSLDIVEAFF.

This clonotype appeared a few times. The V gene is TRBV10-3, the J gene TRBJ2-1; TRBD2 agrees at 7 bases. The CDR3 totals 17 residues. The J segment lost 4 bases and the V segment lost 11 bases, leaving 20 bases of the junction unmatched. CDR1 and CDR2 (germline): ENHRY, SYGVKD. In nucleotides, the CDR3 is TGTGCCGCCACCCCCCGTCGGGCGGGAGATTCATACAATGAGCAGTTCTTC. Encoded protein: CAATPRRAGDSYNEQFF.